This T cell receptor beta chain appears in the sequencing data of a study of blood T cell repertoires in COVID-19. Study background: The samples span acute and convalescent COVID-19 from the United States, Italy and Spain. Sample material is recorded as cDNA or gDNA derived from T cells, B-cell-depleted T cells, or PBMCs.

Original data processing: Reference gene primers were amplified, and this amplification served to estimate nucleated cell counts. The data were produced by immunoSEQ multiplex PCR, yet TCRdb's version contains in-frame clones alone and is incomplete. The V and J calls and clone size come from that table; D and trimming were worked out from the DNA. In the table there are 300,000 or so clones, 85% to 90% of which are singletons. Seattle patients were enrolled during active infection and followed longitudinally. The CDR3 has 14 amino acids. From germline, CDR1 is SEHNR and CDR2 FQNEAQ (reference sequence). V lost 4 bases to trimming and J lost 4 bases; unmatched junction nucleotides: 4.

Sequencing input: peripheral blood. The sequence came from a woman in her 30s with COVID-19, enrolled during active disease. The rearrangement uses TRBV7-9 and TRBJ1-2, with 9 nucleotides matching TRBD1. In nucleotides, the CDR3 is TGTGCCAGCAGCTCCACAGGGGGCCTCTATGGCTACACCTTC. Its translation is CASSSTGGLYGYTF.